Described below is a single T cell receptor (beta chain) sequence and its context. The CDR3 has 16 residues. V lost 3 bases and J lost 1; bases outside the gene matches: 5. Looked up from germline, CDR1 is LGHDT and CDR2 is YNNKEL (reference sequence). These data originate in a study of blood T cell repertoires in COVID-19. Study details: The cDNA or gDNA used as material had been derived from T cells, B-cell-depleted T cells, or PBMCs.

The assay was immunoSEQ multiplex PCR, and TCRdb's table has in-frame clones only and misses some. The table has about 59,000 clones, roughly nine tenths seen once. The chain couples TRBV3-1 (or the pseudogene TRBV3-2) to TRBJ2-3, with 9 positions matching TRBD2. The receptor's source is a man older than 75 in a cohort sampled during active COVID-19. Sequenced input: peripheral blood. CDR3 residues: CASSHGGLAGTDTQYF. CDR3 coding DNA: TGTGCCAGCAGCCATGGGGGACTAGCTGGCACAGATACGCAGTATTTT.